One sample yielded the 29 T cell receptor beta chains listed below, sequenced in a study of blood T cell repertoires in COVID-19 (dated by TCRdb to about 2020). The receptor library was made with the immunoSEQ multiplex PCR assay. The immuneACCESS repertoire file appears here via TCRdb, limited to in-frame rearrangements. These files lack a portion of the clones; in checked studies, under half of the deficit traces to unresolved V genes, and the cause of the others is not known. Counted in this sample were 300,000 or so clones; 85% to 90% of them appeared once. The ten largest clones represent 2.9% of the sample. The sequencing input was peripheral blood. Receptor source: a woman under 40 with COVID-19, enrolled during active disease.

V usage is TRBV6-1 and J usage is TRBJ2-5; a weak D match, TRBD1 (6 bases). V was shortened by 1 base and J by 3 bases, with 15 bases between the two germline ends. The germline V gene has CDR1 MNHNS and CDR2 SASEGT. This CDR3 is 16 amino acids long. CDR3: CASSEVSWTEKETQYF. The DNA of the CDR3 is TGTGCCAGCAGTGAAGTCAGCTGGACAGAGAAAGAGACCCAGTACTTC.

This clone was seen more than once but under ten times. The rearrangement joins TRBV28 to TRBJ2-7; 7 nucleotides agree with TRBD2. With 2 bases clipped from V and 4 bases from J, the junction kept 2 bases outside the gene matches. This CDR3 is 13 amino acids long. Germline loops: CDR1 MDHEN, CDR2 SYDVKM. The CDR3 DNA is TGTGCCAGCAGTTTAGGGGGGGGGTACGAGCAGTACTTC. Its translation: CASSLGGGYEQYF. The full variable domain, completed using reference TRBV28 and TRBJ2-7, is DVKVTQSSRYLVKRTGEKVFLECVQDMDHENMFWYRQDPGLGLRLIYFSYDVKMKEKGDIPEGYSVSREKKERFSLILESASTNQTSMYLCASSLGGGYEQYFGPGTRLTVT.

The rearrangement links TRBV4-2 to TRBJ1-5; D might be TRBD1 (5 bases). Germline CDR1 is LGHNA and CDR2 is YNFKEQ. This CDR3 region has 15 residues. Between the trimmed V and J ends, which lost 3 bases and 7 bases, there was a span of 16 bases. The CDR3 nucleotides are TGTGCCAGCAGCCAGGATCAGGGTATCAGGCAGCCCCAGCATTTT. It codes for CASSQDQGIRQPQHF.

The chain joins TRBV19 to TRBJ1-5; 8 bases are a match to TRBD1. This CDR3 has 16 residues. Germline V gene data show CDR1 as LNHDA and CDR2 as SQIVND (reference sequence). V was pared by 1 base and J by 2 bases, with 4 bases of the junction left unmatched. CDR3 amino acids: CASSIGTGRGNQPQHF. CDR3 DNA sequence: TGTGCCAGTAGTATAGGGACAGGGAGGGGCAATCAGCCCCAGCATTTT. The complete variable domain, with remaining parts taken from reference TRBV19 and TRBJ1-5, reads DGGITQSPKYLFRKEGQNVTLSCEQNLNHDAMYWYRQDPGQGLRLIYYSQIVNDFQKGDIAEGYSVSREKKESFPLTVTSAQKNPTAFYLCASSIGTGRGNQPQHFGDGTRLSIL.

This clone was counted at least ten times. This chain links TRBV3-1 (or the pseudogene TRBV3-2) with TRBJ1-1; D not certain. The germline V and J ends were trimmed by 0 bases and 4 bases, with 15 bases remaining between them. There are 16 residues in the CDR3. The germline V gene encodes CDR1 LGHDT and CDR2 YNNKEL (reference sequence). CDR3 nucleotide sequence: TGTGCCAGCAGCCAAGAGTTAGGCAGAGGAGGCACTGAAGCTTTCTTT. This sequence encodes CASSQELGRGGTEAFF.

The rearrangement links TRBV6-4 to TRBJ2-1; 9 bases agree with TRBD2. J gave up 7 bases and V 8 bases, and 18 bases lay outside the gene matches. Germline CDR1 MRHNA, CDR2 SNTAGT. CDR3 length: 17 amino acids. The CDR3 region has the DNA TGTGCCAGCCCCAAAGGCCGGCGGGAGGGCCAAGGGAATGAGCAGTTCTTC. It specifies CASPKGRREGQGNEQFF.

The chain carries TRBV5-4 and TRBJ2-5; 7 bases fit TRBD1. V lost 4 bases to trimming and J lost 4 bases; unmatched junction nucleotides: 4. CDR1 is SGHNT and CDR2 is YYREEE in the germline V gene (reference sequence). CDR3 length equals 13 residues. The CDR3 DNA reads TGTGCCAGCAGCGTGACAGGGACAGAGACCCAGTACTTC. It codes for CASSVTGTETQYF. The full variable domain, in which reference TRBV5-4 and TRBJ2-5 provide the parts outside the CDR3, is ETGVTQSPTHLIKTRGQQVTLRCSSQSGHNTVSWYQQALGQGPQFIFQYYREEENGRGNFPPRFSGLQFPNYSSELNVNALELDDSALYLCASSVTGTETQYFGPGTRLLVL.

This chain uses TRBV10-3 with TRBJ2-1; 10 bases line up with TRBD1. With V trimmed by 10 bases and J by 6 bases, 6 bases remained unmatched. CDR1 is ENHRY and CDR2 is SYGVKD in the germline V gene. The CDR3 runs to 13 residues. The CDR3 sequence is CATGQGEGNEQFF. As DNA, the CDR3 is TGTGCCACCGGACAGGGGGAAGGCAATGAGCAGTTCTTC.

This chain joins TRBV3-1 (or the pseudogene TRBV3-2) and TRBJ2-3; TRBD2 agrees at 11 bases. The V gene's germline CDR1 is LGHDT and CDR2 YNNKEL (reference sequence). V dropped 7 bases and J dropped 1; count of bases not matched to a gene: 4. CDR3 length equals 15 residues. This CDR3 is CASTPGLAGTDTQYF. Here the CDR3 DNA reads TGTGCCAGCACCCCGGGACTAGCGGGCACAGATACGCAGTATTTT.

The J gene is TRBJ1-1, the V gene TRBV19; 11 bases match TRBD1. J gave up 5 bases and V 3 bases, and 14 bases lay outside the gene matches. The CDR3 covers 18 residues. Germline lookup yields CDR1 LNHDA and CDR2 SQIVND (reference sequence). The CDR3, as DNA: TGTGCCAGTAGTATGGCTTCCTGGACAGGGGGCTTTTTGACTGAAGCTTTCTTT. Translation: CASSMASWTGGFLTEAFF.

V and J are TRBV11-2 and TRBJ2-1; 7 nucleotides align to TRBD2. Germline V gene sequence: CDR1 SGHAT, CDR2 FQNNGV. V dropped 10 bases and J dropped 0; count of bases not matched to a gene: 12. This CDR3 comprises 16 residues. CDR3 sequence (DNA): TGTGCCACCACACCGGGAGGCATTAGCTCCTACAATGAGCAGTTCTTC. Translated, it gives CATTPGGISSYNEQFF.

The rearrangement joins TRBV11-2 to TRBJ1-4, with D possibly TRBD1 on 5 matching bases. In germline, CDR1 is SGHAT, CDR2 FQNNGV. V lost 6 bases and J lost 1, with 12 bases in between. This CDR3 has 15 residues. The CDR3 is CASSQGSRTNEKLFF. Written as DNA, the CDR3 is TGTGCCAGCAGTCAGGGTAGTAGAACTAATGAAAAACTGTTTTTT.

The chain carries TRBV2 and TRBJ1-5, with D possibly being TRBD1 (6 bases). Trimming took off 6 bases at V and 3 bases at J, with 15 bases between the two ends. The CDR3 sequence is 15 residues long. Germline V gene data show CDR1 as SNHLY and CDR2 as FYNNEI. For the CDR3, the DNA is TGTGCCAGCAGGTCCCTCGCAGGGGCCAATCAGCCCCAGCATTTT. Amino acid sequence: CASRSLAGANQPQHF.

The rearrangement joins TRBV29-1 to TRBJ2-7, with unresolved D. Germline loops: CDR1 SQVTM, CDR2 ANQGSEA. The V gene lost 2 bases and the J gene lost 2 bases, with 7 bases spanning the gap. CDR3 length: 12 residues. The DNA of the CDR3 is TGCAGCGTTGAAAGTTCAGCCTACGAGCAGTACTTC. It specifies CSVESSAYEQYF.

V usage is TRBV19 and J usage is TRBJ1-5, with unresolved D. The length of the CDR3 is 14 residues. The germline V gene encodes CDR1 LNHDA and CDR2 SQIVND (reference sequence). Trimming cost V 4 bases and J 7 bases, with 14 bases left between them. In DNA form, the CDR3 reads TGTGCCAGTAGTAGTACCGGGAACAACCAGCCCCAGCATTTT. Its protein is CASSSTGNNQPQHF. Variable domain in full (rest from reference TRBV19 and TRBJ1-5): DGGITQSPKYLFRKEGQNVTLSCEQNLNHDAMYWYRQDPGQGLRLIYYSQIVNDFQKGDIAEGYSVSREKKESFPLTVTSAQKNPTAFYLCASSSTGNNQPQHFGDGTRLSIL.

The chain recombines TRBV14 with TRBJ2-1; 10 nucleotides line up with TRBD2. Germline loops: CDR1 SGHDN, CDR2 FVKESK. The CDR3 has 15 residues. V trimming: 7 bases; J trimming: 4 bases; junction bases outside the gene matches: 7. CDR3 in amino acids: CASTREREGYNEQFF. DNA of the CDR3: TGTGCCAGCACCAGGGAGCGGGAGGGTTACAATGAGCAGTTCTTC. The entire variable domain, with the rest obtained from reference TRBV14 and TRBJ2-1, is as follows: EAGVTQFPSHSVIEKGQTVTLRCDPISGHDNLYWYRRVMGKEIKFLLHFVKESKQDESGMPNNRFLAERTGGTYSTLKVQPAELEDSGVYFCASTREREGYNEQFFGPGTRLTVL.

This rearrangement joins TRBV28 to TRBJ1-2; D might be TRBD1 (6 bases). Trimming pared 4 bases from V and 3 bases from J, leaving 18 bases between. The CDR3 runs 16 residues. Germline V gene data show CDR1 as MDHEN and CDR2 as SYDVKM. The CDR3 loop is CASSSEGVIQDYGYTF. The CDR3 nucleotides read TGTGCCAGCAGTTCCGAGGGGGTGATACAGGACTATGGCTACACCTTC.

The chain joins TRBV11-2 to TRBJ1-1; TRBD1 might be the D (6 bases). The CDR3 runs to 13 residues. The germline gives CDR1 SGHAT, CDR2 FQNNGV. V lost 6 bases, J lost 1 base, and 9 bases lay in between. Written as DNA, the CDR3 is TGTGCCAGCAGGACGGACAGGAACACTGAAGCTTTCTTT. Protein: CASRTDRNTEAFF.

The genes are TRBV7-2 and TRBJ2-1; the D gene is possibly TRBD1 (6 bases). V was cut by 2 bases and J by 5 bases, with 10 bases left in between. CDR1 is SGHTA, CDR2 FQGNSA, per germline. The CDR3 contains 14 residues. CDR3 region: CASSLSGVNNEQFF. The CDR3 DNA reads TGTGCCAGCAGCTTATCAGGGGTGAACAATGAGCAGTTCTTC.

The rearrangement joins TRBV9 to TRBJ1-4; 7 bases agree with TRBD1. Trimming at V came to 0 bases and at J to 8 bases, leaving 1 base not matched to a gene. The length of the CDR3 is 13 residues. CDR1 is SGDLS, CDR2 YYNGEE, per germline. CDR3 amino acids: CASSVAGGEKLFF. In DNA form, the CDR3 reads TGTGCCAGCAGCGTAGCAGGGGGGGAAAAACTGTTTTTT. The whole variable domain, remainder taken from reference TRBV9 and TRBJ1-4, is DSGVTQTPKHLITATGQRVTLRCSPRSGDLSVYWYQQSLDQGLQFLIQYYNGEERAKGNILERFSAQQFPDLHSELNLSSLELGDSALYFCASSVAGGEKLFFGSGTQLSVL.

The J gene is TRBJ2-1, the V gene TRBV9, with 8 bases aligning to TRBD1. V lost 0 bases and J lost 3; bases outside the gene matches: 2. Germline V lookup: CDR1 SGDLS, CDR2 YYNGEE. The CDR3 spans 15 residues. CDR3 nucleotide sequence: TGTGCCAGCAGCGTAGGGGACAGGAGCTACAATGAGCAGTTCTTC. It specifies CASSVGDRSYNEQFF.

The chain couples TRBV28 to TRBJ1-3; 7 bases map to TRBD1. Germline values: CDR1 MDHEN, CDR2 SYDVKM. This CDR3 is built from 13 residues. The junction had 5 bases not matched to a gene; V was cut back by 8 bases and J by 4 bases. CDR3 nucleotide sequence: TGTGCCAGCGTGGGACAGTTAGGAAACACCATATATTTT. Its translation: CASVGQLGNTIYF.

V and J are TRBV11-3 and TRBJ2-5; 13 nucleotides align to TRBD2. With 4 bases clipped from V and 0 bases from J, the junction kept 8 bases outside the gene matches. The length of the CDR3 is 18 residues. Germline assignment: CDR1 SGHNT and CDR2 YENEEA. The CDR3 nucleotides are TGTGCCAGCAGCTCCGGGACTAGCGGGACTCCTAACCAAGAGACCCAGTACTTC. The encoded protein is CASSSGTSGTPNQETQYF.

The rearrangement uses TRBV5-1 and TRBJ1-1; a possible D gene is TRBD1 (5 bases). The CDR3 sequence is 15 residues long. Germline-derived CDR1 and CDR2 are SGHRS and YFSETQ. With 0 bases removed from V and 2 bases from J, the gap between germline ends came to 11 bases. The CDR3 nucleotides are TGCGCCAGCAGCTTGGGGATCGACAGAAACACTGAAGCTTTCTTT. It encodes CASSLGIDRNTEAFF.

The chain uses TRBV5-1 and TRBJ2-5, with D possibly TRBD1 on 6 matching bases. This CDR3 is built from 16 residues. V was pared by 3 bases and J by 1 base, with 16 bases between. Germline V gene lookup returns CDR1 SGHRS and CDR2 YFSETQ. The CDR3 sequence: CASSSILIGGQETQYF. The CDR3 nucleotides read TGCGCCAGCAGCTCGATCCTCATAGGGGGCCAAGAGACCCAGTACTTC.

The chain combines TRBV7-2 with TRBJ2-5, with TRBD2 matching over 13 bases. The junction had 8 bases not matched to a gene; V was cut back by 5 bases and J by 5 bases. Germline-derived CDR1 and CDR2 are SGHTA and FQGNSA. The CDR3 is 16 residues long. The CDR3 bases are TGTGCCAGCAGCGCCCAACTAGCGGGAGGGAGGGAGACCCAGTACTTC. Amino acids: CASSAQLAGGRETQYF.

This rearrangement joins TRBV10-3 to TRBJ1-2, with D unresolved. The germline V gene encodes CDR1 ENHRY and CDR2 SYGVKD. The V end was cut by 2 bases, the J end by 4 bases, with 8 bases between. This CDR3 is built from 13 residues. The CDR3 region has the DNA TGTGCCATCAGTGAGGTTGGCGGCTATGGCTACACCTTC. Translating gives CAISEVGGYGYTF.

In its sample, this clone was seen once. The chain recombines TRBV5-8 with TRBJ1-2; weak D call: TRBD1 (5 bases). Between the trimmed V and J ends, which lost 3 bases and 0 bases, there was a span of 18 bases. Germline assignment: CDR1 SGHTS and CDR2 YDEGEE. The CDR3 has 17 amino acids. The CDR3 coding sequence is TGTGCCAGCAGCTCTTACAGGATTTGGGTAACTAACTATGGCTACACCTTC. Its translation is CASSSYRIWVTNYGYTF. The full variable domain, with the rest looked up from reference TRBV5-8 and TRBJ1-2, is EAGVTQSPTHLIKTRGQQATLRCSPISGHTSVYWYQQALGLGLQFLLWYDEGEERNRGNFPPRFSGRQFPNYSSELNVNALELEDSALYLCASSSYRIWVTNYGYTFGSGTRLTVV.

This chain connects TRBV28 to TRBJ2-3, with 10 bases fitting TRBD2. V gave up 3 bases and J gave up 7 bases; unmatched junction bases: 25. Germline loops: CDR1 MDHEN, CDR2 SYDVKM. This CDR3 has 21 residues. CDR3 DNA sequence: TGTGCCAGCAGTTTTAAGAGCTTACTAGCGGGATCCAAGTATCCCTTATATACGCAGTATTTT. Its translation is CASSFKSLLAGSKYPLYTQYF.